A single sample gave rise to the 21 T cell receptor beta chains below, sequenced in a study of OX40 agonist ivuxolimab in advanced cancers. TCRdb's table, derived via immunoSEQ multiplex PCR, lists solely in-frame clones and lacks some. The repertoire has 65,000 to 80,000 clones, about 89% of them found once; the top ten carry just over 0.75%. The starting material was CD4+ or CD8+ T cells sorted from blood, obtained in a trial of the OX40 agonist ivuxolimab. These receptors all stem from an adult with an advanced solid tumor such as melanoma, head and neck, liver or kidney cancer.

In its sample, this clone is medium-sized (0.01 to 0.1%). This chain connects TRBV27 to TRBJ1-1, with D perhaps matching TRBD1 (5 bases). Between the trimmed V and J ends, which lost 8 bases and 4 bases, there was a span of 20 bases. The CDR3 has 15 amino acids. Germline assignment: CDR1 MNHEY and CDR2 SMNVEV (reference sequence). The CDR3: CASHRVAQASTEAFF. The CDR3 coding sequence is TGTGCCAGCCACCGGGTTGCACAGGCGAGCACTGAAGCTTTCTTT.

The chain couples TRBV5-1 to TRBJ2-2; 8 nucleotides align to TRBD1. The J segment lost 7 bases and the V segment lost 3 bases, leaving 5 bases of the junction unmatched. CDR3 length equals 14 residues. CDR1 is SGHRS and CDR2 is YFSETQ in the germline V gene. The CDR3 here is CASSWQGAGGELFF. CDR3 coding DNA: TGCGCCAGCAGCTGGCAGGGGGCCGGCGGGGAGCTGTTTTTT.

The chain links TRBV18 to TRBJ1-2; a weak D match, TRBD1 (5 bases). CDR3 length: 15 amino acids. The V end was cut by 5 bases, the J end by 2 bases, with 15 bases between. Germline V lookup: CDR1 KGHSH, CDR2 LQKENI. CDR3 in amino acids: CASSDSAGMNYGYTF. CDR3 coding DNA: TGTGCCAGCTCAGACTCGGCAGGGATGAACTATGGCTACACCTTC.

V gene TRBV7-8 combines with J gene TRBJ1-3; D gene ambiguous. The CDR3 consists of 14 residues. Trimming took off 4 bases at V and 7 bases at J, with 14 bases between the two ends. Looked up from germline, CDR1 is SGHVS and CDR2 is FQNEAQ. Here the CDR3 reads CASSSVTPWNTIYF. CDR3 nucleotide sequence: TGTGCCAGCAGCTCAGTGACGCCGTGGAACACCATATATTTT.

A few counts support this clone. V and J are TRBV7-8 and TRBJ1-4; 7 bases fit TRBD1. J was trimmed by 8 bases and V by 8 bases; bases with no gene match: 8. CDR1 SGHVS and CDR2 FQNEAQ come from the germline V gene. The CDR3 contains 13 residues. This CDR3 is CASHRGGGEKLFF. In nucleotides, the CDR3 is TGTGCCAGCCACCGGGGAGGGGGCGAAAAACTGTTTTTT.

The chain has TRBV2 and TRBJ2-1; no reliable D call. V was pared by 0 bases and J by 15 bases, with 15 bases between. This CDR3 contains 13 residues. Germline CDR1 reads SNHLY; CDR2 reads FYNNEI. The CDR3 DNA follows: TGTGCCAGCAGTGAAGCCGCCGAGACCTGGACGTTCTTC. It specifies CASSEAAETWTFF.

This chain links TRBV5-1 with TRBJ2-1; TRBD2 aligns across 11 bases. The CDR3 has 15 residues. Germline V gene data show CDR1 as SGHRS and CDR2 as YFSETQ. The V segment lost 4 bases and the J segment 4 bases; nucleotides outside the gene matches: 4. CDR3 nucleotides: TGCGCCAGCAGCCGAGCTAGCGGGGGGTACAATGAGCAGTTCTTC. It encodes CASSRASGGYNEQFF.

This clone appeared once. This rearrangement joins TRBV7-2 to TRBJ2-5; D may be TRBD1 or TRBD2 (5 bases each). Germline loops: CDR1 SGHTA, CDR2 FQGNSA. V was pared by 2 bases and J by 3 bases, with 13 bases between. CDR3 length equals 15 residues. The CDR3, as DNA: TGTGCCAGCAGCTTATTCCGGGACGGGAAAGAGACCCAGTACTTC. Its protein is CASSLFRDGKETQYF.

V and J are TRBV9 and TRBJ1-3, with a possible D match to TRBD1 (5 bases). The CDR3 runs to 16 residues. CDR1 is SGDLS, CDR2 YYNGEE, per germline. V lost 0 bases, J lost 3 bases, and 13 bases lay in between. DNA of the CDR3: TGTGCCAGCAGCGTAGGCAAGGGGCCGGGTGGAAACACCATATATTTT. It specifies CASSVGKGPGGNTIYF.

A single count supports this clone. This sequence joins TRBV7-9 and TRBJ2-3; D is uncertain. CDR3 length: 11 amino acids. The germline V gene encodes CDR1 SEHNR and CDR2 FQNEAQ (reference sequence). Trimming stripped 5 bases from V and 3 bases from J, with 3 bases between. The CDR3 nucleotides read TGTGCCAGCAGCGATACAGATACGCAGTATTTT. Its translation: CASSDTDTQYF.

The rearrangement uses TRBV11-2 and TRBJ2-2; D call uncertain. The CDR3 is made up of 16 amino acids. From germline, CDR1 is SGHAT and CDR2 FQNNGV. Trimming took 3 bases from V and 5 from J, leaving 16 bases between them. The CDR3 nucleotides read TGTGCCAGCAGCTTTGTAGGAACCCAAACAACCGGGGAGCTGTTTTTT. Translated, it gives CASSFVGTQTTGELFF. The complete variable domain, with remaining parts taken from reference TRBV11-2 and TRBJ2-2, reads EAGVAQSPRYKIIEKRQSVAFWCNPISGHATLYWYQQILGQGPKLLIQFQNNGVVDDSQLPKDRFSAERLKGVDSTLKIQPAKLEDSAVYLCASSFVGTQTTGELFFGEGSRLTVL.

This chain's CDR3 is CASRDRGRGETQYF. Here the CDR3 DNA reads TGTGCCAGTAGGGACAGGGGCCGGGGAGAGACCCAGTACTTC. This chain connects TRBV19 to TRBJ2-5, with 9 nucleotides matching TRBD1. V was clipped by 6 bases and J by 4 bases; unmatched bases: 6. This CDR3 comprises 14 residues. Per the germline V gene, CDR1 is LNHDA and CDR2 is SQIVND (reference sequence).

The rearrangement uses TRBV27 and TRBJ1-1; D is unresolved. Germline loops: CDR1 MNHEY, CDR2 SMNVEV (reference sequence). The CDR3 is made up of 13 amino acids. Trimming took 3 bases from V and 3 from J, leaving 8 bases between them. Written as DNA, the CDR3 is TGTGCCAGCAGTTTCCGACCGGACACTGAAGCTTTCTTT. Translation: CASSFRPDTEAFF.

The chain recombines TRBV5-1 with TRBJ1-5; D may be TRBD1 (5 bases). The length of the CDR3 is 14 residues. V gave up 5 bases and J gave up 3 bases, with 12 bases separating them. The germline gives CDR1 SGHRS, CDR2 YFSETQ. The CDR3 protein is CASSTGGVNQPQHF. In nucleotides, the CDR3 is TGCGCCAGCAGTACCGGGGGTGTCAATCAGCCCCAGCATTTT.

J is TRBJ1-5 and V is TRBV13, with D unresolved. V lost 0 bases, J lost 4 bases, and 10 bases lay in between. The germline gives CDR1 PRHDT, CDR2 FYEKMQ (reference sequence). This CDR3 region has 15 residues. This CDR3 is CASSLGGWTNQPQHF. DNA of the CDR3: TGTGCCAGCAGCTTAGGCGGGTGGACTAATCAGCCCCAGCATTTT.

CDR3 sequence (DNA): TGCGCCAGCAGCTTGGAGGGACAGGCGATCTTAATCACAGATACGCAGTATTTT. Protein product: CASSLEGQAILITDTQYF. V usage is TRBV5-1 and J usage is TRBJ2-3; TRBD1 matches at 8 bases. Trimming cost V 0 bases and J 2 bases; bases outside gene matches: 11. The CDR3 sequence is 18 residues long. Germline V CDR1 and CDR2: SGHRS, YFSETQ.

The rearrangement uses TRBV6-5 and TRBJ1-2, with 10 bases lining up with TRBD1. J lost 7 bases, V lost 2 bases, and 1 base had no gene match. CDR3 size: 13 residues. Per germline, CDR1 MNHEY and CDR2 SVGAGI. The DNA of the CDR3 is TGTGCCAGCAGTTACGGGACAGGGGCTGGCTACACCTTC. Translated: CASSYGTGAGYTF.

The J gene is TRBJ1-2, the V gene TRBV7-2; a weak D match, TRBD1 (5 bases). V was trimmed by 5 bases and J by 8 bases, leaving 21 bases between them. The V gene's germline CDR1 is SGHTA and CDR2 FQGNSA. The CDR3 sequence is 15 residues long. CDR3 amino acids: CASSPRGSLGRGYTF. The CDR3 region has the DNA TGTGCCAGCAGCCCTCGGGGGTCCTTGGGTCGGGGCTACACCTTC.

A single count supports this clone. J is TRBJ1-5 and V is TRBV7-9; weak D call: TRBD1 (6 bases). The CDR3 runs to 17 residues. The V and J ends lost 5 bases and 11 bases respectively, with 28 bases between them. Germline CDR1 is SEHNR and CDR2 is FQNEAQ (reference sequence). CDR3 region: CASSAARETGLSEAQHF. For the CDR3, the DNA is TGTGCCAGCAGCGCAGCCCGGGAGACAGGCCTTAGTGAGGCCCAGCATTTT.

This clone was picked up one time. CDR3 nucleotide sequence: TGTGCCAGCAGCGTAGGTGGGGGTAGGGGGAATTCACCCCTCCACTTT. Amino acid sequence: CASSVGGGRGNSPLHF. The V and J genes are TRBV9 and TRBJ1-6; D possibly corresponds to TRBD1 (6 bases). V shed 0 bases and J shed 7 bases, with 14 bases lying between them. CDR1 is SGDLS and CDR2 is YYNGEE in the germline V gene. The CDR3 is made up of 16 amino acids.

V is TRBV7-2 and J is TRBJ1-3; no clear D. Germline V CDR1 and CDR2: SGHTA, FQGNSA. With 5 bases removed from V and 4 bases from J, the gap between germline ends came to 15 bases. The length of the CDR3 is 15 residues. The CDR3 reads CASSLTDTAGNTIYF. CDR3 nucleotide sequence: TGTGCCAGCAGCCTAACCGACACAGCCGGAAACACCATATATTTT. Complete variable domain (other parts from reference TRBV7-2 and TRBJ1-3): GAGVSQSPSNKVTEKGKDVELRCDPISGHTALYWYRQSLGQGLEFLIYFQGNSAPDKSGLPSDRFSAERTGGSVSTLTIQRTQQEDSAVYLCASSLTDTAGNTIYFGEGSWLTVV.